The 5 T cell receptor beta chains in this list originate from one sample, sequenced in a study of T cells in Graves' hyperthyroidism and ophthalmopathy. The CDR3 regions of TCR beta were amplified from RNA transcripts. HTBI primers drove first-round RT-PCR of the TCR CDR3. In TCRdb, the multiplex PCR reads were re-called with MiXCR into one record per CDR3 protein. The data show around 580,000 distinct CDR3 sequences, with approximately 44% seen just once and 7.5% to 8.5% held by the top ten. Specimen: peripheral blood or thyroid tissue (not recorded which). These receptors were taken from a woman between 18 and 30 years old with Graves' hyperthyroidism.

This clonotype was counted at least ten times. The rearrangement joins TRBV11-2 to TRBJ1-1, with D perhaps matching TRBD1 (5 bases). Germline values: CDR1 SGHAT, CDR2 FQNNGV. The V end was cut by 3 bases, the J end by 11 bases, with 13 bases between. This CDR3 is built from 12 residues. CDR3 nucleotide sequence: TGTGCCAGCAGCTTGGGGCCCTCCGGGGCTTTCTTT. Its translation: CASSLGPSGAFF.

The rearrangement uses TRBV10-3 and TRBJ2-5; 8 bases fit TRBD1. Germline V lookup: CDR1 ENHRY, CDR2 SYGVKD. V lost 4 bases and J lost 1; bases outside the gene matches: 8. The CDR3 consists of 16 residues. The CDR3 reads CAISADGQGLQETQYF. CDR3 coding DNA: TGTGCCATCAGTGCTGACGGACAGGGACTCCAAGAGACCCAGTACTTC.

This clonotype showed up many times. V usage is TRBV5-8 and J usage is TRBJ2-7, with D perhaps TRBD1 (5 bases). From germline, CDR1 is SGHTS and CDR2 YDEGEE. This CDR3 contains 13 residues. V gave up 4 bases and J gave up 7 bases, with 15 bases separating them. Written as DNA, the CDR3 is TGTGCCAGCAGCCAGGGAACGCAGTGGGAGCAGTACTTC. Amino acids: CASSQGTQWEQYF.

As to this clonotype: A read error may account for a junction end that differs from germline. The gene calls are TRBV7-9 and TRBJ2-3; TRBD1 agrees at 9 bases. The CDR3 is 15 amino acids. CDR1 and CDR2 from the germline V gene are SEHNR and FQNEAQ (reference sequence). This CDR3 reads CASSQDRTGADTQYF. The CDR3 region has the DNA TGCGCCAGCAGCCAAGACCGGACAGGGGCAGATACGCAGTATTTT.

The table lists this clonotype with a count of one. This chain connects TRBV29-1 to TRBJ2-7, with 11 bases fitting TRBD2. Germline V gene lookup returns CDR1 SQVTM and CDR2 ANQGSEA. The CDR3 sequence is 14 residues long. The V gene end was trimmed by 6 bases and the J gene end by 3 bases; junction bases not matched to a gene: 7. The CDR3 sequence is CSVKIGTSGYEQYF. The CDR3 DNA reads as TGCAGCGTCAAAATCGGGACTAGCGGCTACGAGCAGTACTTC.